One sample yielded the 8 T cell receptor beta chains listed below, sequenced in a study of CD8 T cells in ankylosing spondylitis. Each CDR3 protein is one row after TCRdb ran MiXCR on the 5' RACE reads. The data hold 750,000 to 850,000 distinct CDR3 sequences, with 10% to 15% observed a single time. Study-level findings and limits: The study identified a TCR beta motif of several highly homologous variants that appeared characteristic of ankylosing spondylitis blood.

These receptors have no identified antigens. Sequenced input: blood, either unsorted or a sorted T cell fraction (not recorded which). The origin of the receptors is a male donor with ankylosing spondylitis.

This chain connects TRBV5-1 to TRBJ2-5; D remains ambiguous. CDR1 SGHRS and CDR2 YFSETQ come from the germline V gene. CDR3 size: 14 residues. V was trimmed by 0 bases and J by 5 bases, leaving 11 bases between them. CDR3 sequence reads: CASSLGETRETQYF. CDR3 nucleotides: TGCGCCAGCAGCTTGGGGGAAACTCGGGAGACCCAGTACTTC. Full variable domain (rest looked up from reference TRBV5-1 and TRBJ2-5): KAGVTQTPRYLIKTRGQQVTLSCSPISGHRSVSWYQQTPGQGLQFLFEYFSETQRNKGNFPGRFSGRQFSNSRSEMNVSTLELGDSALYLCASSLGETRETQYFGPGTRLLVL.

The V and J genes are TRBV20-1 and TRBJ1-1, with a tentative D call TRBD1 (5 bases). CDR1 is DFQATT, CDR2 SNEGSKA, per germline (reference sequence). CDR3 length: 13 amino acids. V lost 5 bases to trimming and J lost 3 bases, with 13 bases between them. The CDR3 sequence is CSAYDSGHTEAFF. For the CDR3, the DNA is TGCAGTGCTTACGACAGTGGGCACACTGAAGCTTTCTTT.

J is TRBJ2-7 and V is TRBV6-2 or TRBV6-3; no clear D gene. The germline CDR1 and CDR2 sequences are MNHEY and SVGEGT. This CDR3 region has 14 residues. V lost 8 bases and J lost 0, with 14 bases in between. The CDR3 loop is CASGPLWDSYEQYF. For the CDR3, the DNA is TGTGCCAGCGGACCCCTCTGGGACTCCTACGAGCAGTACTTC.

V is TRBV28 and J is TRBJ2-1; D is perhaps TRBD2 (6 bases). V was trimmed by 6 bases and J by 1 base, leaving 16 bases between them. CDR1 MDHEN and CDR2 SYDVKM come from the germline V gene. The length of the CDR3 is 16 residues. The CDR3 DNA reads TGTGCCAGCAGCTTGGGACTCAAGAGGTCCTACAATGAGCAGTTCTTC. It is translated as CASSLGLKRSYNEQFF. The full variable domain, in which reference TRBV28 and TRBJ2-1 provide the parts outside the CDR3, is DVKVTQSSRYLVKRTGEKVFLECVQDMDHENMFWYRQDPGLGLRLIYFSYDVKMKEKGDIPEGYSVSREKKERFSLILESASTNQTSMYLCASSLGLKRSYNEQFFGPGTRLTVL.

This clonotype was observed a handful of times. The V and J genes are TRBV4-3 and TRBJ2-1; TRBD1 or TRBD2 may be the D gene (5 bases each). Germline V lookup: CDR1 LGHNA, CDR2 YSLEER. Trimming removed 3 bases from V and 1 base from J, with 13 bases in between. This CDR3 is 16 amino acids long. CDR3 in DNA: TGCGCCAGCAGCCACAGACCGGGACGGTCCTACAATGAGCAGTTCTTC. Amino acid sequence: CASSHRPGRSYNEQFF.

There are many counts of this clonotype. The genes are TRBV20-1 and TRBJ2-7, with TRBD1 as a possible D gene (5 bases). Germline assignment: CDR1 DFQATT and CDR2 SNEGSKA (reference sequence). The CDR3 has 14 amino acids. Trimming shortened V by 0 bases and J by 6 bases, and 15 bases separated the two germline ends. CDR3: CSARDPQGWGEQYF. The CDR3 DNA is TGCAGTGCTAGAGATCCCCAGGGATGGGGCGAGCAGTACTTC.

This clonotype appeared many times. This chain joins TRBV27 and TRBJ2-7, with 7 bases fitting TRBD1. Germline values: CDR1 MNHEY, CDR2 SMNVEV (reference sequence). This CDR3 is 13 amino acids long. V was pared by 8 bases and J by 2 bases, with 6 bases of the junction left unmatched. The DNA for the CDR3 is TGTGCCAGCGGTAGACAGGGACCCTACGAGCAGTACTTC. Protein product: CASGRQGPYEQYF.

The CDR3 bases are TGTGCCAGCAGCTTAGAGCCTGCTGGCGGGAGAGACGAGCAGTACTTC. Translated, it gives CASSLEPAGGRDEQYF. The chain is built from TRBV7-2 and TRBJ2-7, with 7 bases fitting TRBD2. The CDR3 is made up of 16 amino acids. The V gene end was trimmed by 1 base and the J gene end by 5 bases; junction bases not matched to a gene: 11. From germline, CDR1 is SGHTA and CDR2 FQGNSA.